This passage covers 23 T cell receptor beta chains from one sample sequenced in a study of blood T cell repertoires in COVID-19. This table comes from immunoSEQ multiplex PCR, and its TCRdb copy is limited to in-frame clones, with some not included. The top ten clones hold 2% to 2.5% of a sample with under 200,000 clones, 88% of them seen once. Material: peripheral blood. All receptors derive from a man between 65 and 80 years old with active or convalescent COVID-19.

The chain links TRBV6-5 to TRBJ1-6; D not resolved. With 2 bases removed from V and 0 bases from J, the gap between germline ends came to 5 bases. This CDR3 has 15 residues. The germline V gene has CDR1 MNHEY and CDR2 SVGAGI. CDR3 nucleotides: TGTGCCAGCAGTTACGAGAGCTCCTATAATTCACCCCTCCACTTT. As protein: CASSYESSYNSPLHF.

This sequence joins TRBV4-1 and TRBJ1-1; D is perhaps TRBD1 (6 bases). The CDR3 covers 13 residues. Trimming pared 4 bases from V and 1 base from J, leaving 7 bases between. CDR1 and CDR2 (germline): MGHRA, YSYEKL. CDR3 sequence reads: CASSRTENTEAFF. The CDR3 DNA follows: TGCGCCAGCAGCCGGACAGAGAACACTGAAGCTTTCTTT.

The chain couples TRBV28 to TRBJ2-1, with D perhaps matching TRBD1 (7 bases). With 6 bases removed from V and 2 bases from J, the gap between germline ends came to 14 bases. The germline gives CDR1 MDHEN, CDR2 SYDVKM. The CDR3 consists of 15 residues. The CDR3 is CASRWGRGAYNEQFF. The CDR3 DNA is TGTGCCAGCAGATGGGGCAGGGGGGCCTACAATGAGCAGTTCTTC. Variable domain in full (rest from reference TRBV28 and TRBJ2-1): DVKVTQSSRYLVKRTGEKVFLECVQDMDHENMFWYRQDPGLGLRLIYFSYDVKMKEKGDIPEGYSVSREKKERFSLILESASTNQTSMYLCASRWGRGAYNEQFFGPGTRLTVL.

To note about this clone: At the DNA level, this CDR3 is encoded by other sequences in the same sample as well. The DNA of the CDR3 is TGTGCCAGCAGTCGACAGGGACCCTACAATGAGCAGTTCTTC. It yields the protein CASSRQGPYNEQFF. This chain links TRBV2 with TRBJ2-1, with 7 bases that match TRBD1. The germline V gene has CDR1 SNHLY and CDR2 FYNNEI. This CDR3 has 14 amino acids. Trimming cost V 5 bases and J 2 bases; bases outside gene matches: 3.

The chain uses TRBV9 and TRBJ1-1; D possibly corresponds to TRBD1 (6 bases). CDR1 and CDR2 (germline): SGDLS, YYNGEE. The CDR3 runs 13 residues. Trimming took 4 bases from V and 4 from J, leaving 11 bases between them. The DNA of the CDR3 is TGTGCCAGCAGCACAGGGAGGGTCACTGAAGCTTTCTTT. The encoded protein is CASSTGRVTEAFF.

With respect to this clone: Germline is not matched at one junction end, which may reflect a read error. The chain links TRBV24-1 to TRBJ2-1; D ambiguous. Germline assignment: CDR1 KGHDR and CDR2 SFDVKD. The length of the CDR3 is 13 residues. Here the CDR3 reads CATSDLWHNEQFF. DNA for the CDR3: TGTGCTACCAGTGATTTGTGGCACAATGAGCAGTTCTTC.

CDR3 amino acids: CSVVGGTGEGGYTF. CDR3 sequence (DNA): TGCAGCGTTGTAGGTGGGACAGGAGAGGGTGGCTACACCTTC. The V call is TRBV29-1, the J call TRBJ1-2; 8 bases line up with TRBD1. The V and J ends lost 4 bases and 7 bases, in that order; junction bases with no gene match: 11. CDR1 and CDR2 (germline): SQVTM, ANQGSEA. The CDR3 loop spans 14 amino acids. Looking up the rest from reference TRBV29-1 and TRBJ1-2 gives the full variable domain: SAVISQKPSRDICQRGTSLTIQCQVDSQVTMMFWYRQQPGQSLTLIATANQGSEATYESGFVIDKFPISRPNLTFSTLTVSNMSPEDSSIYLCSVVGGTGEGGYTFGSGTRLTVV.

The gene calls are TRBV4-3 and TRBJ2-5, with 9 bases fitting TRBD1. V shed 3 bases and J 4 bases; nucleotides not matched to a gene: 3. The CDR3 covers 14 residues. Germline values: CDR1 LGHNA, CDR2 YSLEER. The CDR3 DNA follows: TGCGCCAGCAGCCACGACAGGGGGTTAGAGACCCAGTACTTC. It codes for CASSHDRGLETQYF.

This sequence joins TRBV2 and TRBJ1-2, with 12 bases identical to TRBD1. Germline CDR1 reads SNHLY; CDR2 reads FYNNEI. V lost 7 bases, J lost 8 bases, and 5 bases stayed unmatched. This CDR3 is built from 13 residues. The CDR3, as DNA: TGTGCCAGCAATTGGGACAGGGGGCCGGGCTACACCTTC. It encodes CASNWDRGPGYTF.

Concerning this clone: The identical CDR3 is also encoded by other nucleotide sequences in the sample. The chain recombines TRBV7-9 with TRBJ2-5, with TRBD2 identical over 8 bases. V gave up 2 bases and J gave up 1 base; unmatched junction bases: 3. The CDR3 covers 15 residues. Looked up from germline, CDR1 is SEHNR and CDR2 is FQNEAQ (reference sequence). CDR3: CASSLLAGLQETQYF. CDR3 nucleotides: TGTGCCAGCAGCTTATTAGCGGGGCTCCAAGAGACCCAGTACTTC.

The genes are TRBV2 and TRBJ2-4, with D possibly matching TRBD2 (7 bases). Trimming removed 2 bases from V and 0 bases from J, with 14 bases in between. Germline V gene lookup returns CDR1 SNHLY and CDR2 FYNNEI. This CDR3 has 17 amino acids. CDR3 region: CASSEQGRGLAKNIQYF. The CDR3 DNA reads TGTGCCAGCAGTGAACAGGGGAGGGGACTAGCCAAAAACATTCAGTACTTC.

This clone is a singleton in its sample. This rearrangement joins TRBV4-1 to TRBJ2-7, with 16 bases that match TRBD2. Germline V gene sequence: CDR1 MGHRA, CDR2 YSYEKL. The ends lost 4 bases at V and 2 bases at J; junction bases unmatched: 5. CDR3 size: 17 residues. The CDR3 spells CASSLGLAGGPPYEQYF. CDR3 nucleotide sequence: TGCGCCAGCAGCCTGGGACTAGCGGGGGGGCCCCCCTACGAGCAGTACTTC.

This clone has more than one count but fewer than ten. This chain joins TRBV11-2 and TRBJ2-7; 8 bases are shared with TRBD1. There are 14 residues in the CDR3. V shed 5 bases, J shed 6 bases, and the junction held 9 bases outside the gene matches. Germline V gene sequence: CDR1 SGHAT, CDR2 FQNNGV. In nucleotides, the CDR3 is TGTGCCAGCAGCCCCGGAACAGGGGGGAGCGAGCAGTACTTC. Amino acids: CASSPGTGGSEQYF.

This chain uses TRBV28 with TRBJ2-3; no clear D. Between the trimmed V and J ends, which lost 3 bases and 4 bases, there was a span of 8 bases. CDR3 length: 13 residues. The germline CDR1 and CDR2 sequences are MDHEN and SYDVKM. The CDR3 region is CASSFRISDTQYF. The CDR3 DNA reads TGTGCCAGCAGTTTTCGTATTTCAGATACGCAGTATTTT.

This clone occurred once. The CDR3 loop is CASRNSLNSGTTNTGELFF. CDR3 coding DNA: TGTGCCAGCAGAAATTCCCTTAATAGCGGCACGACGAACACCGGGGAGCTGTTTTTT. The chain links TRBV21-1 to TRBJ2-2; the table's D call, TRBD2, was not checked against the DNA. TRBV21-1 is shown as a pseudogene. CDR3 size: 19 residues.

V is TRBV7-9 and J is TRBJ1-4; D unclear. Germline V gene sequence: CDR1 SEHNR, CDR2 FQNEAQ (reference sequence). This CDR3 spans 14 amino acids. Trimming cost V 5 bases and J 4 bases, with 11 bases left between them. The CDR3 nucleotides read TGTGCCAGCAGCCCCGCCGGAGGTAATGAAAAACTGTTTTTT. Its protein product is CASSPAGGNEKLFF.

The chain has TRBV10-3 and TRBJ2-5; D unclear. This CDR3 comprises 13 residues. V gave up 0 bases and J gave up 3 bases, with 5 bases separating them. Per the germline V gene, CDR1 is ENHRY and CDR2 is SYGVKD. CDR3 residues: CAISESAEETQYF. The CDR3 DNA is TGTGCCATCAGTGAGTCGGCGGAAGAGACCCAGTACTTC.

The chain carries TRBV28 and TRBJ2-3; the match to TRBD2 covers 8 bases. J lost 4 bases, V lost 5 bases, and 8 bases had no gene match. This CDR3 contains 15 residues. Germline CDR1 and CDR2: MDHEN and SYDVKM. The CDR3 sequence is CASSRAGVIADTQYF. The CDR3 nucleotides are TGTGCCAGCAGTAGAGCGGGAGTAATAGCAGATACGCAGTATTTT.

Of note for this clone: Other DNA sequences from this sample encode an identical CDR3 as well. The V and J genes are TRBV3-1 (or the pseudogene TRBV3-2) and TRBJ2-7, with 10 bases that match TRBD1. Germline lookup yields CDR1 LGHDT and CDR2 YNNKEL (reference sequence). The V and J ends lost 2 bases and 4 bases, in that order; junction bases with no gene match: 5. The CDR3 is 15 amino acids. CDR3 nucleotides: TGTGCCAGCAGCCAAACCGGGACAGGGGTGTACGAGCAGTACTTC. It codes for CASSQTGTGVYEQYF.

The chain links TRBV18 to TRBJ2-7; D gene uncertain. Germline values: CDR1 KGHSH, CDR2 LQKENI. The CDR3 loop spans 15 amino acids. The V end lost 2 bases, the J end lost 3 bases, and 14 bases lay between the germline ends. CDR3 amino acids: CASSPSGGPFYEQYF. The DNA of the CDR3 is TGTGCCAGCTCACCATCGGGTGGCCCGTTCTACGAGCAGTACTTC.

This clone occurred once. The chain has TRBV6-2 or TRBV6-3 and TRBJ2-6; D gene ambiguous. The length of the CDR3 is 15 residues. Germline CDR1 is MNHEY and CDR2 is SVGEGT. Trimming took off 3 bases at V and 0 bases at J, with 6 bases between the two ends. The chain's CDR3 is CASSYHHSGANVLTF. The CDR3 DNA reads as TGTGCCAGCAGTTATCATCACTCTGGGGCCAACGTCCTGACTTTC.

V and J are TRBV14 and TRBJ2-1; no clear D. Germline V gene sequence: CDR1 SGHDN, CDR2 FVKESK. Trimming cost V 0 bases and J 9 bases, with 15 bases left between them. CDR3 length: 15 amino acids. The CDR3 loop is CASSQEIARGSEQFF. CDR3 nucleotide sequence: TGTGCCAGCAGCCAAGAAATCGCCCGAGGCAGTGAGCAGTTCTTC. Full variable domain (remainder filled in from reference TRBV14 and TRBJ2-1): EAGVTQFPSHSVIEKGQTVTLRCDPISGHDNLYWYRRVMGKEIKFLLHFVKESKQDESGMPNNRFLAERTGGTYSTLKVQPAELEDSGVYFCASSQEIARGSEQFFGPGTRLTVL.

This chain uses TRBV7-9 with TRBJ2-5, with 14 positions matching TRBD2. Unmatched junction bases numbered 4, after V lost 6 bases and J lost 1 base. Germline lookup yields CDR1 SEHNR and CDR2 FQNEAQ (reference sequence). This CDR3 has 16 residues. CDR3 bases: TGTGCCAGCAGGGGGACTAGCGGGGGACTCCAAGAGACCCAGTACTTC. This encodes CASRGTSGGLQETQYF.